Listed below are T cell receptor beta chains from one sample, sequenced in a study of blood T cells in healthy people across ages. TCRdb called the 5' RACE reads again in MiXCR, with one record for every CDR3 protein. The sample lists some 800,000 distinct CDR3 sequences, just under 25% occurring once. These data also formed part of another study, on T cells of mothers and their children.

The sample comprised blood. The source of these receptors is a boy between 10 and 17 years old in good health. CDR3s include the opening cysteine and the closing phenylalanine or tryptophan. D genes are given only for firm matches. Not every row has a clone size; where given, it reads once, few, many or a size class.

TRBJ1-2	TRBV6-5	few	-	CASSYSTREINYGYTF	TGTGCCAGCAGTTACTCGACCAGGGAAATTAACTATGGCTACACCTTC
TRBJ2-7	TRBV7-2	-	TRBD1	CASSSIRQGIYEQYF	TGTGCCAGCAGCTCGATCCGACAGGGGATCTACGAGCAGTACTTC
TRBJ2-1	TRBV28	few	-	CASSLGTIEQFF	TGTGCCAGCAGTTTGGGGACAATTGAGCAGTTCTTC
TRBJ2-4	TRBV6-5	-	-	CASKTLAKNIQYF	TGTGCCAGCAAGACCCTAGCCAAAAACATTCAGTACTTC
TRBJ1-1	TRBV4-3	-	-	CASSQVIGLGAFF	TGCGCCAGCAGCCAAGTTATTGGGTTGGGAGCTTTCTTT
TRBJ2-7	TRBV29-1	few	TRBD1	CSARQGMYEQYF	TGCAGCGCCCGACAGGGGATGTACGAGCAGTACTTC
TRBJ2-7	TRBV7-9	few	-	CASSYQGLNEQYF	TGTGCCAGCAGCTACCAGGGGCTGAACGAGCAGTACTTC
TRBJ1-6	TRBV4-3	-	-	CASSQAASNNSPLHF	TGCGCCAGCAGCCAAGCGGCATCGAATAATTCACCCCTCCACTTT
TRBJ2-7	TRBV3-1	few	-	CASSQDAGSTNEQYF	TGTGCCAGCAGCCAAGATGCCGGGTCTACTAACGAGCAGTACTTC
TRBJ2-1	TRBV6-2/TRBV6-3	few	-	CASADGHIEQFF	TGTGCCAGCGCGGACGGCCACATTGAGCAGTTCTTC
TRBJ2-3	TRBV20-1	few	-	CSATNDYTDTQYF	TGCAGTGCTACGAACGACTACACAGATACGCAGTATTTT
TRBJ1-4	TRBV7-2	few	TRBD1	CASSSGQLGEKLFF	TGTGCCAGCAGCTCGGGACAGCTAGGGGAAAAACTGTTTTTT
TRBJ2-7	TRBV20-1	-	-	CSARYPREAYEQYF	TGCAGTGCTAGATATCCCAGGGAAGCCTACGAGCAGTACTTC
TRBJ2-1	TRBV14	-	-	CASSQVGTHGNNGQFF	TGTGCCAGCAGCCAAGTTGGGACCCATGGCAACAATGGGCAGTTCTTC
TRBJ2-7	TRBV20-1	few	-	CSANPGTLPYEQYF	TGCAGTGCAAACCCCGGTACATTGCCCTACGAGCAGTACTTC
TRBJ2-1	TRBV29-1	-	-	CSVEDFASDRMGFHEQFF	TGCAGCGTTGAAGATTTCGCTAGCGATCGAATGGGTTTCCATGAGCAGTTCTTC
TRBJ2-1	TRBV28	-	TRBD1	CASSLIRKTRDRGFNEQFF	TGTGCCAGCAGTTTAATAAGGAAGACTAGGGACAGGGGGTTCAATGAGCAGTTCTTC
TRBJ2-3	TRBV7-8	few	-	CASSRGVDTQYF	TGTGCCAGCAGCCGCGGGGTAGATACGCAGTATTTT
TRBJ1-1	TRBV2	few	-	CASSEPDGAEEQKAFF	TGTGCCAGCAGTGAGCCGGACGGGGCAGAAGAACAGAAAGCTTTCTTT
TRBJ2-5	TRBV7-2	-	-	CASSARLAVQETQYF	TGTGCCAGCAGCGCGAGGCTGGCTGTCCAAGAGACCCAGTACTTC
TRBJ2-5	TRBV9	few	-	CASSTKRGPGQSKETQYF	TGTGCCAGCAGCACCAAGAGGGGACCGGGACAATCAAAAGAGACCCAGTACTTC
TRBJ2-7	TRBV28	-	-	CATAFKLGQTLPSYEQYF	TGTGCCACCGCCTTTAAGTTAGGACAGACTCTCCCCTCCTACGAGCAGTACTTC
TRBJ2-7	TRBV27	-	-	CASSLPQGEQYF	TGTGCCAGCAGTCTACCCCAGGGGGAGCAGTACTTC
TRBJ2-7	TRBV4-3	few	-	CASSQEGGVGTYEQYF	TGCGCCAGCAGCCAAGAGGGGGGTGTCGGAACTTACGAGCAGTACTTC